This TCR beta chain was recorded in a study of cytomegalovirus exposure and HLA in healthy donors. The PCR used 60 Vbeta and 13 Jbeta primers. Measured with immunoSEQ multiplex PCR; TCRdb has only the in-frame clones, and not every one. Among around 170,000 clones listed, 60% to 85% were seen once. Broader study findings: In vitro experiments confirmed that a few CMV-associated chains were specific for CMV antigens. Later on, an analysis tied around 17,000 TCR beta sequences to HLA alleles at 0.05 false discovery rate.

Notes on this clone: Its target is unknown.

The V segment lost 6 bases and the J segment 3 bases; nucleotides outside the gene matches: 4. The CDR3 spans 13 residues. Germline V gives CDR1 SGHTA, CDR2 FQGTGA. The TCR originated in a man aged 18 to 30 in good health and CMV-seronegative. Sequencing used PBMCs. The V call is TRBV7-3, the J call TRBJ1-2; the match to TRBD1 covers 7 bases. The CDR3 nucleotides are TGTGCCAGCAGTCCCGACAGGGACTATGGCTACACCTTC. Translating gives CASSPDRDYGYTF.